The 29 T cell receptor beta chains listed next were all sequenced from one sample in a study of beta chain features in type 1 diabetes. Study outcomes and limitations: In all four CD4+ subsets, TCRB CDR3 length was significantly, moderately reduced in type 1 diabetes.

These TCRs' antigens remain unknown. All of the isolated RNA was reverse transcribed, so expressed TCRB transcripts were sequenced. Assay used: immunoSEQ multiplex PCR; TCRdb lists only in-frame clones, some missing. This sample carries under 130,000 clones, under 30% of them seen once, and the ten largest clones take roughly 0.58%. The sequenced sample consisted of central memory CD4+ T cells from blood. The origin of the receptors is a woman aged 18-29 years with type 1 diabetes.

There are a few counts of this clone. The chain combines TRBV29-1 with TRBJ2-1; 7 bases are shared with TRBD2. Germline V gives CDR1 SQVTM, CDR2 ANQGSEA. CDR3 length equals 15 residues. V was pared by 7 bases and J by 1 base, with 10 bases of the junction left unmatched. In DNA form, the CDR3 reads TGCAGCGCAATGAGCGGGATGGGGTCCTACAATGAGCAGTTCTTC. Protein product: CSAMSGMGSYNEQFF.

The chain is built from TRBV19 and TRBJ2-1; D is possibly TRBD2 (6 bases). CDR3 size: 16 residues. The germline V and J ends were trimmed by 6 bases and 0 bases, with 15 bases remaining between them. The germline V gene encodes CDR1 LNHDA and CDR2 SQIVND (reference sequence). This chain's CDR3 is CASSPYGTYSYNEQFF. The CDR3 DNA is TGTGCCAGTAGCCCCTACGGGACTTACTCCTACAATGAGCAGTTCTTC.

This clone was seen more than once but under ten times. The gene calls are TRBV14 and TRBJ2-3, with D possibly TRBD2 on 6 matching bases. Germline V CDR1 and CDR2: SGHDN, FVKESK. V was shortened by 0 bases and J by 7 bases, with 35 bases between the two germline ends. The CDR3 spans 22 residues. The CDR3 here is CASSQDAPVWGEVSSVAYTQYF. In DNA form, the CDR3 reads TGTGCCAGCAGCCAAGATGCCCCTGTGTGGGGGGAAGTGAGTAGCGTGGCATATACGCAGTATTTT.

The rearrangement links TRBV9 to TRBJ1-1; D is unresolved. The V end was cut by 0 bases, the J end by 3 bases, with 6 bases between. Germline values: CDR1 SGDLS, CDR2 YYNGEE. This CDR3 spans 13 amino acids. In DNA form, the CDR3 reads TGTGCCAGCAGCGTAGAATCGGACACTGAAGCTTTCTTT. It codes for CASSVESDTEAFF.

This sequence joins TRBV19 and TRBJ2-1, with 10 bases aligning to TRBD2. Trimming took 3 bases from V and 10 from J; bases not matched to a gene: 9. The length of the CDR3 is 15 residues. The germline V gene encodes CDR1 LNHDA and CDR2 SQIVND (reference sequence). The CDR3 region is CASSMALAGAVEQFF. The CDR3 DNA follows: TGTGCCAGTAGTATGGCGCTAGCGGGGGCCGTAGAGCAGTTCTTC.

This chain uses TRBV2 with TRBJ1-5; 7 nucleotides line up with TRBD1. Trimming cost V 8 bases and J 6 bases; bases outside gene matches: 7. The CDR3 has 13 residues. Per the germline V gene, CDR1 is SNHLY and CDR2 is FYNNEI. This CDR3 is CASLVSGGQPQHF. The CDR3 region has the DNA TGTGCCAGCTTGGTTTCAGGGGGTCAGCCCCAGCATTTT.

CDR3 loop: CASSVQRGGNTGELFF. The CDR3 bases are TGTGCCAGCAGCGTACAGCGGGGGGGGAACACCGGGGAGCTGTTTTTT. The chain combines TRBV7-9 with TRBJ2-2, with 10 nucleotides matching TRBD2. There are 16 residues in the CDR3. V was pared by 5 bases and J by 1 base, with 4 bases of the junction left unmatched. CDR1 and CDR2 from the germline V gene are SEHNR and FQNEAQ (reference sequence).

J is TRBJ2-4 and V is TRBV2, with D tentatively TRBD1 (6 bases). With 8 bases removed from V and 0 bases from J, the gap between germline ends came to 14 bases. This CDR3 has 15 amino acids. Germline lookup yields CDR1 SNHLY and CDR2 FYNNEI. The CDR3 bases are TGTGCCAGCGTGGCGGACAGAATAGCCAAAAACATTCAGTACTTC. This translates into CASVADRIAKNIQYF.

The J gene is TRBJ1-1, the V gene TRBV29-1; tentative D call: TRBD1 (6 bases). CDR1 SQVTM and CDR2 ANQGSEA come from the germline V gene. The CDR3 is made up of 11 amino acids. V was pared by 3 bases and J by 8 bases, with 10 bases between. The DNA for the CDR3 is TGCAGCGTTGACAGGGGCCGGGAAGCTTTCTTT. This sequence encodes CSVDRGREAFF.

V is TRBV7-2 and J is TRBJ2-5; D may be TRBD2 (6 bases). CDR1 SGHTA and CDR2 FQGNSA come from the germline V gene. This CDR3 has 14 amino acids. V lost 3 bases to trimming and J lost 1 base, with 9 bases between them. CDR3 sequence (DNA): TGTGCCAGCAGCTTTCGCGGGGCCCAAGAGACCCAGTACTTC. Amino acids: CASSFRGAQETQYF.

This clone showed up just a few times. The chain has TRBV5-1 and TRBJ2-5; 8 bases align to TRBD1. The junction had 8 bases not matched to a gene; V was cut back by 1 base and J by 3 bases. The CDR3 length is 16 residues. The germline CDR1 and CDR2 sequences are SGHRS and YFSETQ. For the CDR3, the DNA is TGCGCCAGCAGCTTGATGGCAGGGGGCTTTGAAGAGACCCAGTACTTC. This sequence encodes CASSLMAGGFEETQYF.

The CDR3 is CASSHLSGSGTDTQYF. For the CDR3, the DNA is TGTGCCAGCAGCCACCTAAGCGGGAGTGGCACAGATACGCAGTATTTT. The chain joins TRBV5-4 to TRBJ2-3, with 8 nucleotides matching TRBD2. CDR3 size: 16 residues. The germline gives CDR1 SGHNT, CDR2 YYREEE (reference sequence). Trimming took 4 bases from V and 1 from J; bases not matched to a gene: 8.

The sample holds a few counts of this clone. The CDR3: CASSVGTSGHGYEQYF. The CDR3 coding sequence is TGTGCCAGCAGCGTCGGGACTAGCGGGCACGGGTACGAGCAGTACTTC. V gene TRBV9 combines with J gene TRBJ2-7; 12 bases align to TRBD2. The ends lost 2 bases at V and 4 bases at J; junction bases unmatched: 7. CDR1 SGDLS and CDR2 YYNGEE come from the germline V gene. This CDR3 is 16 amino acids long.

This sequence joins TRBV19 and TRBJ2-1, with 12 bases aligning to TRBD2. CDR1 LNHDA and CDR2 SQIVND come from the germline V gene (reference sequence). The trim removed 5 bases at V and 5 bases at J, leaving 4 bases unmatched. CDR3 length equals 15 residues. The CDR3 sequence is CASSPRTSGNNEQFF. The CDR3, as DNA: TGTGCCAGTAGTCCGCGGACTAGCGGGAACAATGAGCAGTTCTTC.

The chain employs TRBV11-3 and TRBJ2-1; D is possibly TRBD2 (6 bases). V shed 5 bases and J shed 6 bases, with 11 bases lying between them. Germline CDR1 and CDR2: SGHNT and YENEEA. The CDR3 extends over 13 amino acids. The CDR3 sequence: CASSRRGFNEQFF. As DNA, the CDR3 is TGTGCCAGCAGCAGGAGGGGTTTCAATGAGCAGTTCTTC.

The chain joins TRBV7-2 to TRBJ2-5; the D gene is possibly TRBD2 (6 bases). There are 14 residues in the CDR3. Deletions cut 2 bases from V and 5 bases from J, with 12 bases between. Germline CDR1 is SGHTA and CDR2 is FQGNSA. CDR3 sequence: CASSLLLGGETQYF. The DNA of the CDR3 is TGTGCCAGCAGCTTATTATTAGGAGGGGAGACCCAGTACTTC.

This clone turned up a few times. J is TRBJ2-5 and V is TRBV6-5, with TRBD2 matching over 7 bases. The CDR3 has 15 residues. V shed 3 bases and J 5 bases; nucleotides not matched to a gene: 9. The germline V gene encodes CDR1 MNHEY and CDR2 SVGAGI. The CDR3 sequence: CASSYRRERGETQYF. In nucleotides, the CDR3 is TGTGCCAGCAGTTATCGGCGGGAGCGTGGTGAGACCCAGTACTTC.

This clone showed up just a few times. The rearrangement links TRBV5-1 to TRBJ1-5; D gene unclear. The germline CDR1 and CDR2 sequences are SGHRS and YFSETQ. There are 13 residues in the CDR3. V lost 2 bases, J lost 3 bases, and 6 bases lay in between. The CDR3 spells CASSLHTNQPQHF. The CDR3 coding sequence is TGCGCCAGCAGCTTACACACCAATCAGCCCCAGCATTTT.

This clone was seen many times. CDR3 residues: CSVLWTSGSSGANVLTF. For the CDR3, the DNA is TGCAGCGTCCTGTGGACTAGCGGGAGCTCTGGGGCCAACGTCCTGACTTTC. V is TRBV29-1 and J is TRBJ2-6; 13 bases map to TRBD2. V shed 6 bases and J 0 bases; nucleotides not matched to a gene: 5. Germline V gene sequence: CDR1 SQVTM, CDR2 ANQGSEA. The CDR3 length is 17 residues.

This clone has a handful of counts. The chain joins TRBV15 to TRBJ2-2; D perhaps matches TRBD2 (7 bases). This CDR3 has 17 residues. Trimming pared 3 bases from V and 2 bases from J, leaving 16 bases between. CDR1 is LNHNV, CDR2 YYDKDF, per germline (reference sequence). CDR3 sequence (DNA): TGTGCCACCAGCAGGCTGTTCGGGGGGCCAAACACCGGGGAGCTGTTTTTT. Amino acid sequence: CATSRLFGGPNTGELFF.

In its sample, this clone was seen a few times. The chain uses TRBV28 and TRBJ1-1; TRBD1 matches at 7 bases. V was clipped by 4 bases and J by 1 base; unmatched bases: 0. CDR3 length: 13 residues. CDR1 and CDR2 from the germline V gene are MDHEN and SYDVKM. CDR3 residues: CASSWTGNTEAFF. The CDR3 DNA sequence: TGTGCCAGCAGTTGGACAGGGAACACTGAAGCTTTCTTT.

In the case of this clone: Germline is not matched at one junction end, which may reflect a read error. The chain is built from TRBV23-1 and TRBJ1-1; D may be TRBD1 (5 bases). TRBV23-1 is an ORF; its function is uncertain. This CDR3 has 15 amino acids. CDR3 coding DNA: TGCGCCAGCAGTCAATCGGAGGAGGGGAACACTGCAGCTTTCTTT. Translating gives CASSQSEEGNTAAFF.

This clone was picked up a small number of times. This chain links TRBV10-2 with TRBJ2-5; tentatively, D is TRBD1 (6 bases). Trimming left V 5 bases short and J 1 base short, with 11 bases between. The CDR3 is 14 residues long. The germline CDR1 and CDR2 sequences are WSHSY and SAAADI. This CDR3 reads CASSQGHVQETQYF. CDR3 coding DNA: TGCGCCAGCAGTCAGGGACACGTCCAAGAGACCCAGTACTTC.

The rearrangement links TRBV18 to TRBJ2-1; TRBD2 matches at 9 bases. Germline V gives CDR1 KGHSH, CDR2 LQKENI. V shed 0 bases and J 9 bases; nucleotides not matched to a gene: 9. The CDR3 runs to 16 residues. The CDR3 nucleotides are TGTGCCAGCTCACCACCCGCGGGAGGGCAGAGCGGTGAGCAGTTCTTC. Translating gives CASSPPAGGQSGEQFF. The full variable domain, completed using reference TRBV18 and TRBJ2-1, is NAGVMQNPRHLVRRRGQEARLRCSPMKGHSHVYWYRQLPEEGLKFMVYLQKENIIDESGMPKERFSAEFPKEGPSILRIQQVVRGDSAAYFCASSPPAGGQSGEQFFGPGTRLTVL.

This rearrangement joins TRBV30 to TRBJ2-7; unclear D gene. The assigned J gene may be wrong: the sequence end matches TRBJ2-5 better. The CDR3 spans 12 residues. Germline-derived CDR1 and CDR2 are GTSNPN and SVGIG (reference sequence). The CDR3 loop is CAWSRGRETQYF. CDR3 DNA: TGTGCCTGGAGTAGAGGAAGAGAGACCCAGTACTTC.

The chain carries TRBV5-4 and TRBJ1-1, with D possibly being TRBD1 (5 bases). V was cut by 0 bases and J by 3 bases, with 9 bases left in between. The germline CDR1 and CDR2 sequences are SGHNT and YYREEE (reference sequence). The CDR3 loop spans 14 amino acids. The CDR3 here is CASSLGQRYTEAFF. The DNA for the CDR3 is TGTGCCAGCAGCTTGGGACAGCGCTACACTGAAGCTTTCTTT.

This rearrangement joins TRBV4-1 to TRBJ2-1, with TRBD1 as a possible D gene (6 bases). The germline V gene encodes CDR1 MGHRA and CDR2 YSYEKL. The V gene lost 3 bases and the J gene lost 0 bases, with 15 bases spanning the gap. CDR3 size: 17 residues. As DNA, the CDR3 is TGCGCCAGCAGCCACCCCAAGGGACAAGACTCCTACAATGAGCAGTTCTTC. Amino acids: CASSHPKGQDSYNEQFF.

In this sample, this clone turned up a few times. The chain carries TRBV5-1 and TRBJ2-3; TRBD2 matches 8 bases. Trimming cost V 0 bases and J 5 bases; bases outside gene matches: 8. Germline loops: CDR1 SGHRS, CDR2 YFSETQ. The CDR3 length is 16 residues. CDR3 sequence (DNA): TGCGCCAGCAGCTTGGCCTTAGCGGGATCATTAGATACGCAGTATTTT. Translation: CASSLALAGSLDTQYF.

This clone has just a few counts. The chain links TRBV25-1 to TRBJ2-5, with 10 bases aligning to TRBD1. Looked up from germline, CDR1 is MGHDK and CDR2 is SYGVNS. Unmatched junction bases numbered 4, after V lost 6 bases and J lost 3 bases. This CDR3 has 14 residues. The CDR3 is CASSLTGGKETQYF. The CDR3 DNA sequence: TGTGCCAGCAGCCTGACAGGGGGCAAAGAGACCCAGTACTTC.